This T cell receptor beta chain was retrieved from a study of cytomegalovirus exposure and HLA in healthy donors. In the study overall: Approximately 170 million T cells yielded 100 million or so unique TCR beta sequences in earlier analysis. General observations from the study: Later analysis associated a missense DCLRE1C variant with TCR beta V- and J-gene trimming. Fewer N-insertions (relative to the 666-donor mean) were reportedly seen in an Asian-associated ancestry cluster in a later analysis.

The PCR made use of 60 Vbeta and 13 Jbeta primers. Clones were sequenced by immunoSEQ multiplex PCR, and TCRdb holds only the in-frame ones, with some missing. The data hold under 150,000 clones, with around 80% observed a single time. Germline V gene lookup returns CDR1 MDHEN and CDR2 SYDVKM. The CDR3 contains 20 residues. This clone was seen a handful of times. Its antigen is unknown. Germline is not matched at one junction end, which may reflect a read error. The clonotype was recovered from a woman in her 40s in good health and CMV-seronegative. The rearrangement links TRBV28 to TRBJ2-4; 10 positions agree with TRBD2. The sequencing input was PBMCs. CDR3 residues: CASSLPSGTSVPLAKNSQYF. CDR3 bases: TGTGCCAGCAGTCTCCCCTCCGGGACTAGCGTTCCTTTAGCCAAAAACAGTCAGTACTTC.